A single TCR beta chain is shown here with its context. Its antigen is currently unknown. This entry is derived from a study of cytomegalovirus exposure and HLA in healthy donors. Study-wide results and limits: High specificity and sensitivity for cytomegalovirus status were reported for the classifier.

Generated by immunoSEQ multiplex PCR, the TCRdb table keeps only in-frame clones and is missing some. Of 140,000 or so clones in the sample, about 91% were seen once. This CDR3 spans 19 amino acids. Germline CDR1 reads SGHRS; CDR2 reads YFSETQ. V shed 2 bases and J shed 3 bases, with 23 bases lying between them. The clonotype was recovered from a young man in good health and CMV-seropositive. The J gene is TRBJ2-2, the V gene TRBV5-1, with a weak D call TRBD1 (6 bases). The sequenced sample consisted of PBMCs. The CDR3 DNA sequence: TGCGCCAGCAGCTTCGGCCCGCATTTGACAGGACAATACACCGGGGAGCTGTTTTTT. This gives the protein CASSFGPHLTGQYTGELFF.